This TCR beta chain was obtained from a study of T cell therapy after organ transplantation. Losses at the gene ends were 6 bases for V and 0 bases for J; bases not matched to a gene: 10. CDR1 and CDR2 (germline): SEHNR, FQNEAQ (reference sequence). The CDR3 consists of 16 residues. Worth noting for this clone: Its antigen is undetermined.

The assay was immunoSEQ multiplex PCR, and TCRdb's table has in-frame clones only and misses some. The repertoire holds about 48,000 clones, with over 90% as singletons. The chain combines TRBV7-9 with TRBJ1-2, with 7 bases lining up with TRBD1. Material: CD8+ T cells from blood, obtained before autologous CMV-specific T cell therapy. This clonotype originated in a human patient who had received a solid organ transplant and had CMV disease. CDR3 residues: CASRDSDRKPNYGYTF. The CDR3 DNA reads TGTGCCAGCAGGGATTCGGACAGGAAACCTAACTATGGCTACACCTTC.